The clone carrying this T cell receptor (beta chain) was picked up one time. Its antigen is not identified. Germline V gene sequence: CDR1 SGHRS, CDR2 YFSETQ. Losses at the gene ends were 5 bases for V and 4 bases for J; bases not matched to a gene: 6. The CDR3 sequence is 14 residues long. The PCR had 60 Vbeta and 13 Jbeta primers. Sequencing was performed with immunoSEQ multiplex PCR; in TCRdb, only in-frame clones are kept and a portion is missing. The repertoire holds about 230,000 clones, with more than 75% as singletons. This entry is derived from a study of cytomegalovirus exposure and HLA in healthy donors. Study observations and caveats: Reports credit the classifier with highly specific, highly sensitive diagnosis of cytomegalovirus status. Some V segments, including TRBV6-2 and TRBV6-3, were excluded as indistinguishable. Researchers reported in a later analysis that a missense DCLRE1C variant was tied to TCR beta V- and J-gene trimming. Among CMV-associated TCR beta chains, most appeared HLA-restricted in a later analysis.

This receptor was obtained from a girl aged 2 to 9 in good health and CMV-seronegative. The chain links TRBV5-1 to TRBJ2-3, with 8 bases matching TRBD2. The sequencing input was PBMCs. The CDR3 spells CASSQREWSDTQYF. The CDR3 DNA reads TGCGCCAGCAGTCAGCGGGAGTGGTCAGATACGCAGTATTTT. Using reference TRBV5-1 and TRBJ2-3 for the parts outside the CDR3, the full variable domain is KAGVTQTPRYLIKTRGQQVTLSCSPISGHRSVSWYQQTPGQGLQFLFEYFSETQRNKGNFPGRFSGRQFSNSRSEMNVSTLELGDSALYLCASSQREWSDTQYFGPGTRLTVL.